The source of this T cell receptor (beta chain) is a study of early T cells in non-severe SARS-CoV-2 infection (dated by TCRdb to about 2021). For the wider study: Bulk RNA from unsorted whole blood was used for TCR sequencing, so alpha and beta chains could not be paired. What the study reported, not specific to this receptor: VDJdb matching was skewed toward anti-spike CD8 responses, so virus-specific expansions were likely underestimated and private and CD4 specificities were missed.

The method behind the library was 5' RACE. For sequencing, a NextSeq 500 was employed. To correct for sequencing error and PCR bias, the TCR library protocol tagged individual cDNA molecules with unique molecular identifiers. Both TCR alpha and beta chains were sequenced, and tight co-correlation was observed between alpha and beta sequence abundances in each sample. The authors' analysis ran thus. Decombinator V4 was used to perform V gene, J gene and CDR3 annotation of TCR sequences. Expanded TCRs were defined as changing significantly between any two time points under a Poisson model with p below 0.0001. TCR abundances were normalised to the total number of TCRs sequenced per sample and were expressed as counts per million. MAIT TCRs were defined by TRAV1-2 paired with TRAJ12, TRAJ20 or TRAJ33, and iNKT TCRs by TRAV10 paired with TRAJ18. VDJdb, accessed 1 November 2021, was searched for CMV, EBV and SARS-CoV-2 annotated TCRs, excluding TCRs annotated for multiple antigens. The raw public reads went through TCRdb reprocessing: fastp at Q25, MiXCR clone calling, in-frame beta chains kept. Each entry is one CDR3 protein sequence, shown with its most common DNA and genes. None of the V and J calls come from the authors' own analysis; TCRdb made them. In all, the sample holds about 60,000 distinct CDR3 sequences, and 20% to 25% of those were seen once. The ten top clones hold about 15% of the sample.

This clonotype has more than one count but fewer than ten. The target of this receptor is not known. Base qualities are not at hand, and no much larger clone is one base apart. A case-control design nested within a healthcare worker cohort in London, UK, was used, with weekly nasopharyngeal swab PCR tests and blood sampling performed. Healthcare workers were recruited during the week of the UK lockdown, between 23 and 31 March 2020, and followed weekly for up to roughly 15 weeks. The junction carries 7 bases between V and J, which are trimmed by 3 bases and 6 bases respectively. The CDR3 measures 12 amino acids from cysteine to phenylalanine. Left in the record is the CDR3 DNA by itself, 36 bases read in frame from the first base. The CDR1 and CDR2 encoded by the germline V gene are KGHSH and LQKENI.

This clonotype was sampled from an adult who was a healthcare worker with PCR-confirmed SARS-CoV-2 infection or an uninfected control (not recorded which). The chain is made from TRBV18 and TRBJ2-3; there is no confident call for the D gene. This material consisted of whole blood, taken at baseline. The CDR3 protein: CASSPSLDTQYF. The DNA sequence is given as TGTGCCAGCTCACCCTCTTTGGATACGCAGTATTTT. The CDR3, completed at both ends by the reference TRBV18 and TRBJ2-3 genes, gives the full variable domain NAGVMQNPRHLVRRRGQEARLRCSPMKGHSHVYWYRQLPEEGLKFMVYLQKENIIDESGMPKERFSAEFPKEGPSILRIQQVVRGDSAAYFCASSPSLDTQYFGPGTRLTVL.